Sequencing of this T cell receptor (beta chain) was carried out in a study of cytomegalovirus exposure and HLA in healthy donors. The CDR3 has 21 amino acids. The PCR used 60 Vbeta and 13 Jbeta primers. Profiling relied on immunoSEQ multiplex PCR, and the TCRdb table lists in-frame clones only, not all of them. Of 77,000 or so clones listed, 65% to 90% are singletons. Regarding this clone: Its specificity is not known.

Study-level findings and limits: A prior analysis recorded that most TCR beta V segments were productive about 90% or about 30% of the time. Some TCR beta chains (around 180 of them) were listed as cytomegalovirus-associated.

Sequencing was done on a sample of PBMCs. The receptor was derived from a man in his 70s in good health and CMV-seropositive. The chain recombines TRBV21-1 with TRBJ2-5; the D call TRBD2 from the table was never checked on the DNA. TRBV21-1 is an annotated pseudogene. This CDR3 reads CASSKESCLAGGSGGQETQYF. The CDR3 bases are TGTGCCAGCAGCAAAGAGAGTTGCCTAGCGGGAGGGTCAGGGGGCCAAGAGACCCAGTACTTC.